This TCR beta chain originates from a study of T-cell reconstitution after alpha-beta-depleted transplantation in children. Preparation of the TCRbeta library used unique molecular identifiers. TCRdb re-called the PCR reads with MiXCR, one entry per CDR3 protein. The data show about half a million distinct CDR3 sequences, around 13% seen once. V dropped 5 bases and J dropped 1 base, with 8 bases sitting between them. This CDR3 region has 13 residues. Per germline, CDR1 MGHDK and CDR2 SYGVNS. This clonotype came up once. A much larger clone sits a single nucleotide away, making a read error possible. The CDR3 end shows no conserved phenylalanine or tryptophan, and so a read error is likely.

This receptor was identified in a human donor who donated a stem cell graft to a child with combined immunodeficiency. Sequences were derived from PBMCs from the stem cell graft donor, sampled from the stem cell graft. The J gene is TRBJ1-1, the V gene TRBV25-1; D gene uncertain. This CDR3 reads CASSPGKNTEAFY. The CDR3 DNA reads TGTGCCAGCAGTCCCGGAAAGAACACTGAAGCTTTCTAT.